The rows below give T cell receptor beta chains drawn from one sample of a study of shared clonotypes between healthy human individuals. TCRdb keeps only in-frame clones here, not all; method: immunoSEQ multiplex PCR. The sample has roughly 890,000 clones; nearly 95% are singletons. The specimen sequenced was naive CD8+ T cells sorted from blood. Receptors were obtained from a young man in good health. The CDR3 runs from the conserved cysteine through the conserved F or W. D genes are given only for firm matches. Size tells how often a clone was seen (once, few, many) or the class of an expanded clone, and some rows leave it out.

>-|TRBJ2-1|TRBD2|TRBV19
CASSISRDYQFF
TGTGCCAGTAGTATATCCCGGGACTATCAGTTCTTC
>few|TRBJ2-5|-|TRBV28
CASSFWGSQETQYF
TGTGCCAGCAGTTTTTGGGGTTCCCAAGAGACCCAGTACTTC
>-|TRBJ1-5|-|TRBV9
CASSEGGQYNQPQHF
TGTGCCAGCAGCGAGGGTGGACAGTACAATCAGCCCCAGCATTTT
>few|TRBJ2-1|-|TRBV7-9
CASSLAPNEQFF
TGTGCCAGCAGCTTAGCACCCAATGAGCAGTTCTTC
>-|TRBJ2-1|-|TRBV2
CASRGDRNEQFF
TGTGCCAGCAGGGGGGACCGCAATGAGCAGTTCTTC
>-|TRBJ2-7|TRBD1|TRBV6-5
CASSWGQAYEQYF
TGTGCCAGCAGTTGGGGACAGGCCTACGAGCAGTACTTC
>few|TRBJ2-1|-|TRBV29-1
CSVARPDYNEQFF
TGCAGCGTTGCCCGGCCAGACTACAATGAGCAGTTCTTC
>-|TRBJ2-1|TRBD2|TRBV27
CASSPLAGLYNEQFF
TGTGCCAGCAGTCCCCTAGCGGGGCTTTACAATGAGCAGTTCTTC
>-|TRBJ2-2|-|TRBV7-9
CASSLEITWGTGELFF
TGTGCCAGCAGCTTAGAAATTACTTGGGGGACCGGGGAGCTGTTTTTT
>many|TRBJ2-7|-|TRBV29-1
CSVEDLGYEQYF
TGCAGCGTTGAAGACCTTGGGTACGAGCAGTACTTC
>-|TRBJ2-4|-|TRBV30
CAWRYRGGIAKNIQYF
TGTGCCTGGAGATACCGGGGCGGAATAGCCAAAAACATTCAGTACTTC
>-|TRBJ1-5|-|TRBV28
CASSLGVYSNQPQHF
TGTGCCAGCAGTTTAGGGGTTTACAGCAATCAGCCCCAGCATTTT
>-|TRBJ2-6|-|TRBV2
CASRYSSGANVLTF
TGTGCCAGCAGGTACAGTTCTGGGGCCAACGTCCTGACTTTC
>-|TRBJ1-1|TRBD1|TRBV6-5
CASSYSGTANTEAFF
TGTGCCAGCAGTTACTCGGGGACAGCGAACACTGAAGCTTTCTTT
>-|TRBJ2-3|-|TRBV15
CATSRVQDTQYF
TGTGCCACCAGCAGAGTTCAAGATACGCAGTATTTT
>-|TRBJ2-6|-|TRBV5-6
CASSFFGAGANVLTF
TGTGCCAGCAGCTTTTTCGGGGCTGGGGCCAACGTCCTGACTTTC
>-|TRBJ2-7|-|TRBV7-9
CASSLARSEQYF
TGTGCCAGCAGCTTAGCGCGGAGTGAGCAGTACTTC
>-|TRBJ2-5|TRBD1|TRBV27
CASSLYLGTEKETQYF
TGTGCCAGCAGTTTATACCTCGGGACAGAGAAAGAGACCCAGTACTTC
>-|TRBJ2-7|TRBD2|TRBV4-1
CASSPTSSSYEQYF
TGCGCCAGCAGCCCGACTAGCAGTTCCTACGAGCAGTACTTC
>-|TRBJ2-7|TRBD2|TRBV28
CASSFRGGTSGEQYF
TGTGCCAGCAGTTTTCGAGGGGGGACTAGCGGAGAGCAGTACTTC
>-|TRBJ2-1|-|TRBV7-8
CASSFSGATTNEQFF
TGTGCCAGCAGCTTCTCGGGGGCAACTACCAATGAGCAGTTCTTC
>-|TRBJ1-1|-|TRBV28
CASSLGTEAFF
TGTGCCAGCAGTTTAGGCACTGAAGCTTTCTTT
>-|TRBJ2-7|-|TRBV28
CASSPRTRAAGEQYF
TGTGCCAGCAGTCCTCGAACCCGGGCCGCGGGAGAGCAGTACTTC
>-|TRBJ2-1|-|TRBV10-3
CAISGGGRISEQFF
TGTGCCATCAGCGGGGGCGGGAGAATTAGTGAGCAGTTCTTC
>-|TRBJ1-3|-|TRBV30
CAWSVTSREPGNTIYF
TGTGCCTGGAGTGTAACCTCCAGGGAACCTGGAAACACCATATATTTT
>-|TRBJ1-3|-|TRBV5-4
CASSLVSHPRAEKPGNTIYF
TGTGCCAGCAGCTTGGTATCCCACCCAAGGGCCGAAAAACCTGGAAACACCATATATTTT
>-|TRBJ2-7|-|TRBV29-1
CSVVRDSGEQYF
TGCAGCGTTGTCAGGGATTCTGGCGAGCAGTACTTC
>-|TRBJ2-7|-|TRBV27
CASSIIGGGSYEQYF
TGTGCCAGCAGCATTATCGGAGGGGGCTCCTACGAGCAGTACTTC
>-|TRBJ2-3|-|TRBV7-9
CASSLEGASDTQYF
TGTGCCAGCAGCTTAGAAGGGGCAAGCGATACGCAGTATTTT
>-|TRBJ2-5|-|TRBV29-1
CSVERRGEETQYF
TGCAGCGTTGAAAGGAGAGGGGAAGAGACCCAGTACTTC